These 3 T cell receptor beta chains originate from one sample sequenced in a study of T cells in Graves' hyperthyroidism and ophthalmopathy. TCR beta CDR3 regions were amplified from RNA transcripts. First-round RT-PCR targeting the TCR CDR3 was performed with the HTBI primer set. Each CDR3 protein is one row after TCRdb ran MiXCR on the multiplex PCR reads. The data show 530,000 or so distinct CDR3 sequences, around a quarter seen once. Sequencing was performed on blood. Receptors were obtained from a woman aged 25 to 39 with Graves' ophthalmopathy.

V is TRBV12-3 or TRBV12-4 and J is TRBJ2-7, with TRBD1 identical over 10 bases. J gave up 7 bases and V 7 bases, and 10 bases lay outside the gene matches. There are 14 residues in the CDR3. CDR3 nucleotides: TGTGCCAGCAACCTTGGGACAGGGGTTTGGGAGCAGTACTTC. The encoded protein is CASNLGTGVWEQYF.

The chain links TRBV28 to TRBJ2-7; D is perhaps TRBD2 (5 bases). Germline V gene data show CDR1 as MDHEN and CDR2 as SYDVKM. Trimming removed 4 bases from V and 3 bases from J, with 16 bases in between. The CDR3 contains 15 residues. The CDR3 region has the DNA TGTGCCAGCAGTTCTGGGAGTACAGCGGACTACGAGCAGTACTTC. Its translation: CASSSGSTADYEQYF.

The V and J genes are TRBV7-8 and TRBJ2-5, with 10 bases that match TRBD1. This CDR3 spans 16 amino acids. In germline, CDR1 is SGHVS, CDR2 FQNEAQ. Trimming cost V 3 bases and J 4 bases; bases outside gene matches: 8. Here the CDR3 DNA reads TGTGCCAGCAGCTTGACCGGGACAGGGGACGGAGAGACCCAGTACTTC. Its protein product is CASSLTGTGDGETQYF.